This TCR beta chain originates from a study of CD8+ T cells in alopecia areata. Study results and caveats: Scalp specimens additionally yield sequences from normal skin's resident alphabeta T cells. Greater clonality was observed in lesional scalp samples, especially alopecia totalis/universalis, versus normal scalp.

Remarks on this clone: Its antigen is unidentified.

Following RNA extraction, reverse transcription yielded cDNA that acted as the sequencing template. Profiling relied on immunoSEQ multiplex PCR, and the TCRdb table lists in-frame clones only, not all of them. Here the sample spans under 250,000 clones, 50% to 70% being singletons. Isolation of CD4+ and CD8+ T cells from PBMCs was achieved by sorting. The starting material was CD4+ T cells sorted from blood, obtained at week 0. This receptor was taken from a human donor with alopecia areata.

DNA of the CDR3: TGTGCCAGCAGTCGCCTACAGGGAAATCATGGCTACACCTTC. It encodes CASSRLQGNHGYTF. The chain employs TRBV6-5 and TRBJ1-2; maybe TRBD1 (6 bases). From germline, CDR1 is MNHEY and CDR2 SVGAGI. The CDR3 loop spans 14 amino acids. V lost 5 bases, J lost 6 bases, and 16 bases lay in between.